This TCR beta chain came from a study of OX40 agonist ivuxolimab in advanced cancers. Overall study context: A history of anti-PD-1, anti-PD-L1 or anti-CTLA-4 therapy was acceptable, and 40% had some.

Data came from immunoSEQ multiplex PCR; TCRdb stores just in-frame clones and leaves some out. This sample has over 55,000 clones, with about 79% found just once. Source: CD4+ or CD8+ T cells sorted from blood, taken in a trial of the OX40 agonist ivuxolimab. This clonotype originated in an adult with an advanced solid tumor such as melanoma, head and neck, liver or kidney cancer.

CDR3 sequence reads: CASSFHMEPSTDTQYF. The DNA of the CDR3 is TGTGCCAGCAGTTTTCACATGGAACCTAGCACAGATACGCAGTATTTT. J is TRBJ2-3 and V is TRBV6-6, with D hard to call. Germline loops: CDR1 MNHNY, CDR2 SVGAGI (reference sequence). The CDR3 spans 16 residues. V lost 4 bases and J 0 bases, leaving 14 bases between the germline ends.